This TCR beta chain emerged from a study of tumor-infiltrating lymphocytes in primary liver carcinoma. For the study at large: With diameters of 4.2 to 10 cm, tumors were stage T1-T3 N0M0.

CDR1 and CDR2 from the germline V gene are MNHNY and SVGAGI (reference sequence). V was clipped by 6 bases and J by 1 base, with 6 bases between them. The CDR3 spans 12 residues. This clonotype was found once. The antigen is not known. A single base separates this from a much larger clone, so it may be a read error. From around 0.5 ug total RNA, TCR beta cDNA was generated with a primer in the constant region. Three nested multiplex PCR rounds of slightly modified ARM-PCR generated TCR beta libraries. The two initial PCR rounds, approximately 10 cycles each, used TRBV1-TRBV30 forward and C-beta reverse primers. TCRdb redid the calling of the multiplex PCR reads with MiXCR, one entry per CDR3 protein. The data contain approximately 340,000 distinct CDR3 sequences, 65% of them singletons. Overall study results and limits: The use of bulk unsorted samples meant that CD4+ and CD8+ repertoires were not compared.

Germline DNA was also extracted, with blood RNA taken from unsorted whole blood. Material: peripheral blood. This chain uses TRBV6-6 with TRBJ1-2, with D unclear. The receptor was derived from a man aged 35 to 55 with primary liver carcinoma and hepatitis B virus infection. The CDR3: CASRGDNYGYTF. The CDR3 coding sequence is TGTGCCAGCAGAGGAGATAACTATGGCTACACCTTC.